The 19 T cell receptor beta chains given below trace back to one sample, sequenced in a study of cytomegalovirus exposure and HLA in healthy donors. The PCR made use of 60 Vbeta and 13 Jbeta primers. TCRdb's copy holds only in-frame clones and misses some; the assay was immunoSEQ multiplex PCR. The specimen's table records about 130,000 clones. Sequenced material: PBMCs. The receptor set was obtained from a man aged 35-49 years in good health and CMV-seronegative.

The chain links TRBV4-1 to TRBJ2-1; 9 nucleotides line up with TRBD2. Trimming took 0 bases from V and 6 from J; bases not matched to a gene: 9. Germline CDR1 reads MGHRA; CDR2 reads YSYEKL. The CDR3 is made up of 17 amino acids. Here the CDR3 reads CASSQEWGLAGANEQFF. The CDR3 DNA sequence: TGCGCCAGCAGCCAAGAATGGGGGTTAGCGGGAGCCAATGAGCAGTTCTTC.

V usage is TRBV7-9 and J usage is TRBJ2-2, with D possibly matching TRBD1 (5 bases). This CDR3 spans 14 amino acids. The V end was cut by 5 bases, the J end by 5 bases, with 12 bases between. Germline V gene sequence: CDR1 SEHNR, CDR2 FQNEAQ (reference sequence). The DNA of the CDR3 is TGTGCCAGCAGCCTATCGACAGAGACCGGGGAGCTGTTTTTT. Translating gives CASSLSTETGELFF.

This rearrangement joins TRBV29-1 to TRBJ2-1; D might be TRBD2 (5 bases). CDR1 is SQVTM, CDR2 ANQGSEA, per germline. The CDR3 length is 13 residues. V was shortened by 7 bases and J by 6 bases, with 16 bases between the two germline ends. The CDR3 nucleotides read TGCAGCGCCCGGGGAGCAAATGGCAATGAGCAGTTCTTC. Encoded protein: CSARGANGNEQFF.

The rearrangement joins TRBV27 to TRBJ2-1; 15 bases align to TRBD2. CDR1 is MNHEY, CDR2 SMNVEV, per germline (reference sequence). CDR3 length equals 15 residues. V shed 5 bases, J shed 10 bases, and the junction held 6 bases outside the gene matches. The CDR3 spells CASSPWTSGREEQFF. CDR3 nucleotides: TGTGCCAGCAGTCCTTGGACTAGCGGGAGGGAGGAGCAGTTCTTC.

The chain combines TRBV5-1 with TRBJ2-1; TRBD2 matches at 7 bases. Germline CDR1 reads SGHRS; CDR2 reads YFSETQ. V dropped 5 bases and J dropped 3; count of bases not matched to a gene: 2. The CDR3 totals 13 residues. CDR3 amino acids: CASRAGSYNEQFF. The DNA for the CDR3 is TGCGCCAGCAGAGCGGGGAGCTACAATGAGCAGTTCTTC.

The genes are TRBV11-3 and TRBJ2-5; 12 bases agree with TRBD2. From germline, CDR1 is SGHNT and CDR2 YENEEA. This CDR3 contains 16 residues. J lost 3 bases, V lost 1 base, and 3 bases had no gene match. This CDR3 reads CASSLGLAGGEETQYF. CDR3 bases: TGTGCCAGCAGCTTAGGCCTAGCGGGAGGGGAAGAGACCCAGTACTTC.

V gene TRBV28 combines with J gene TRBJ1-1; possibly TRBD1 for D (5 bases). Germline CDR1 and CDR2: MDHEN and SYDVKM. This CDR3 is built from 15 residues. V was pared by 2 bases and J by 1 base, with 11 bases between. The CDR3 reads CASSLEWQGNTEAFF. Written as DNA, the CDR3 is TGTGCCAGCAGTTTAGAGTGGCAGGGGAACACTGAAGCTTTCTTT.

This rearrangement joins TRBV6-4 to TRBJ2-3; the match to TRBD1 covers 8 bases. V dropped 0 bases and J dropped 1; count of bases not matched to a gene: 0. The CDR3 contains 15 residues. Germline V gives CDR1 MRHNA, CDR2 SNTAGT. In DNA, the CDR3 is TGTGCCAGCAGTGACTCGGGACAGGGCACAGATACGCAGTATTTT. This sequence encodes CASSDSGQGTDTQYF.

J is TRBJ2-7 and V is TRBV13; D may be TRBD2 (5 bases). Germline V gene lookup returns CDR1 PRHDT and CDR2 FYEKMQ (reference sequence). The CDR3 totals 16 residues. V shed 0 bases and J shed 0 bases, with 12 bases lying between them. CDR3 amino acids: CASSLGTGVSSYEQYF. In DNA form, the CDR3 reads TGTGCCAGCAGCTTAGGCACCGGGGTAAGCTCCTACGAGCAGTACTTC.

The rearrangement uses TRBV6-6 and TRBJ2-3, with TRBD1 matching 7 bases. Trimming took 2 bases from V and 2 from J; bases not matched to a gene: 7. The CDR3 contains 16 residues. Looked up from germline, CDR1 is MNHNY and CDR2 is SVGAGI (reference sequence). CDR3 nucleotides: TGTGCCAGCAGTTACGGGCCGGGACAGCCCACAGATACGCAGTATTTT. Its translation: CASSYGPGQPTDTQYF.

The chain recombines TRBV11-3 with TRBJ2-1; a possible D gene is TRBD2 (6 bases). V was trimmed by 5 bases and J by 3 bases, leaving 11 bases between them. The CDR3 covers 14 residues. Germline V lookup: CDR1 SGHNT, CDR2 YENEEA. CDR3 nucleotide sequence: TGTGCCAGCAGCGGGGGACTCAACTACAATGAGCAGTTCTTC. Translation gives CASSGGLNYNEQFF.

This rearrangement joins TRBV6-4 to TRBJ2-2; 14 nucleotides align to TRBD2. The length of the CDR3 is 17 residues. V trimming: 6 bases; J trimming: 1 base; junction bases outside the gene matches: 4. Per germline, CDR1 MRHNA and CDR2 SNTAGT. CDR3 protein: CASRGTSGSGNTGELFF. CDR3 coding DNA: TGTGCCAGCAGGGGGACTAGCGGGAGTGGGAACACCGGGGAGCTGTTTTTT.

The chain links TRBV7-2 to TRBJ2-3, with D possibly being TRBD2 (6 bases). Germline V gene lookup returns CDR1 SGHTA and CDR2 FQGNSA. Deletions cut 2 bases from V and 4 bases from J, with 19 bases between. CDR3 size: 17 residues. The CDR3 region has the DNA TGTGCCAGCAGCTTAAGGGTTACGGGACTCCGCCCAGATACGCAGTATTTT. The encoded protein is CASSLRVTGLRPDTQYF.

V and J are TRBV10-3 and TRBJ1-1, with D maybe TRBD1 (5 bases). The V end lost 10 bases, the J end lost 2 bases, and 17 bases lay between the germline ends. Looked up from germline, CDR1 is ENHRY and CDR2 is SYGVKD. The CDR3 extends over 14 amino acids. CDR3 coding DNA: TGTGCCACCACAGGTGGACGGTCTAACACTGAAGCTTTCTTT. As protein: CATTGGRSNTEAFF.

The V call is TRBV10-3, the J call TRBJ1-1; no firm D call. V lost 4 bases and J lost 1, with 10 bases in between. Looked up from germline, CDR1 is ENHRY and CDR2 is SYGVKD. The CDR3 consists of 14 residues. CDR3 in DNA: TGTGCCATCAGTGGGAGGGAGACGAACACTGAAGCTTTCTTT. Its translation: CAISGRETNTEAFF.

V is TRBV29-1 and J is TRBJ2-5, with D unresolved. CDR1 and CDR2 from the germline V gene are SQVTM and ANQGSEA. The V end lost 4 bases, the J end lost 5 bases, and 14 bases lay between the germline ends. This CDR3 has 13 residues. CDR3 bases: TGCAGCGTTGTTTTGGGCCCGAGCGAGACCCAGTACTTC. Translated, it gives CSVVLGPSETQYF.

This chain uses TRBV6-5 with TRBJ2-7, with D maybe TRBD2 (6 bases). This CDR3 is 16 amino acids long. V lost 0 bases and J 10 bases, leaving 22 bases between the germline ends. Germline V lookup: CDR1 MNHEY, CDR2 SVGAGI. The CDR3 region has the DNA TGTGCCAGCAGTTACTCGTCTGCGGGAAGTTTGGCGATTCAGTACTTC. Protein: CASSYSSAGSLAIQYF.

The chain carries TRBV5-1 and TRBJ2-3; TRBD2 is a possible D gene (5 bases). The V gene lost 4 bases and the J gene lost 1 base, with 13 bases spanning the gap. The germline V gene has CDR1 SGHRS and CDR2 YFSETQ. The CDR3 totals 15 residues. The CDR3 here is CASSLTRRGTDTQYF. The CDR3, as DNA: TGCGCCAGCAGCCTTACTAGAAGGGGCACAGATACGCAGTATTTT. Variable domain in full (rest from reference TRBV5-1 and TRBJ2-3): KAGVTQTPRYLIKTRGQQVTLSCSPISGHRSVSWYQQTPGQGLQFLFEYFSETQRNKGNFPGRFSGRQFSNSRSEMNVSTLELGDSALYLCASSLTRRGTDTQYFGPGTRLTVL.

The chain is built from TRBV19 and TRBJ2-1; 12 nucleotides align to TRBD1. This CDR3 is built from 16 residues. Germline lookup yields CDR1 LNHDA and CDR2 SQIVND (reference sequence). Unmatched junction bases numbered 2, after V lost 4 bases and J lost 1 base. CDR3 coding DNA: TGTGCCAGTAGTAGGGGACAGGGGGCATCCTACAATGAGCAGTTCTTC. Translation gives CASSRGQGASYNEQFF.